These T cell receptor beta chains were read from a single sample in a study of OX40 agonist ivuxolimab in advanced cancers. Here immunoSEQ multiplex PCR was the method, and the copy in TCRdb shows in-frame clones only, minus some. The sample lists around 72,000 clones; around 80% were seen once. Sequencing was performed on CD4+ or CD8+ T cells sorted from blood, taken in a trial of the OX40 agonist ivuxolimab. Receptors were obtained from an adult with an advanced solid tumor such as melanoma, head and neck, liver or kidney cancer. CDR3s include the opening cysteine and the closing phenylalanine or tryptophan. D genes are given only for firm matches.

.	16	TRBV19	TRBJ1-2	CASSPSGRGPYYGYTF
TRBD1	16	TRBV6-5	TRBJ2-1	CASSLRGQGADREQFF
.	14	TRBV10-3	TRBJ1-2	CAISESPSVYGYTF
TRBD2	19	TRBV7-3	TRBJ2-6	CASSFIGTSVSSGANVLTF
.	14	TRBV19	TRBJ1-1	CASTHGVLDTEAFF
TRBD1	14	TRBV4-1	TRBJ1-1	CASSQDRQGTEAFF
.	11	TRBV5-1	TRBJ2-1	CASSLNNEQFF
.	15	TRBV18	TRBJ2-3	CASSPRQGRTDTQYF
TRBD1	14	TRBV7-2	TRBJ1-2	CASRTGGTGISYTF
.	14	TRBV4-3	TRBJ2-1	CASSPKISGNEQFF
.	15	TRBV27	TRBJ2-2	CASSSSRQGTGELFF
.	12	TRBV7-2	TRBJ1-1	CASSFVDTEAFF
TRBD2	17	TRBV5-1	TRBJ2-3	CASSANVGTSGTDTQYF
TRBD2	15	TRBV7-2	TRBJ2-2	CASSFSGGAPGELFF
.	15	TRBV30	TRBJ2-7	CAWSPRGLNSYEQYF
.	14	TRBV5-1	TRBJ1-1	CASSFTGLNTEAFF
.	17	TRBV4-3	TRBJ1-4	CASSEENSLATNEKLFF
.	14	TRBV11-3	TRBJ2-3	CASSPPFGADTQYF
.	14	TRBV7-9	TRBJ1-1	CASSLAQGKAEAFF
.	19	TRBV19	TRBJ1-6	CASSIDSGRSYSYNSPLHF
.	16	TRBV4-3	TRBJ1-3	CASSQTLTASGNTIYF
.	12	TRBV29-1	TRBJ1-2	CSVEHGHYGYTF
TRBD1	15	TRBV7-9	TRBJ1-1	CASSNPGQAPRGAFF